Each of the 16 T cell receptor beta chains below was sequenced from the same sample in a study of cytomegalovirus exposure and HLA in healthy donors. The PCR contained 60 Vbeta and 13 Jbeta primers. Sequencing was performed with immunoSEQ multiplex PCR; in TCRdb, only in-frame clones are kept and a portion is missing. The data show about 170,000 clones, 65% to 75% seen once. Sequencing input: PBMCs. These receptors all stem from a girl aged 10 to 17 in good health and CMV-seronegative.

The chain is built from TRBV5-5 and TRBJ1-1, with D unresolved. The V end lost 0 bases, the J end lost 0 bases, and 15 bases lay between the germline ends. Germline CDR1 is SGHKS and CDR2 is YYEKEE (reference sequence). This CDR3 is 17 amino acids long. Here the CDR3 reads CASSLEVRRALNTEAFF. CDR3 DNA: TGTGCCAGCAGCTTGGAGGTTAGGAGGGCTCTGAACACTGAAGCTTTCTTT.

The rearrangement joins TRBV7-9 to TRBJ2-1, with TRBD2 identical over 15 bases. Trimming cost V 5 bases and J 10 bases; bases outside gene matches: 15. This CDR3 spans 18 amino acids. Per germline, CDR1 SEHNR and CDR2 FQNEAQ (reference sequence). The CDR3 region is CASSHGGLAGGPQREQFF. The CDR3 nucleotides read TGTGCCAGCAGCCACGGCGGACTAGCGGGGGGGCCACAACGCGAGCAGTTCTTC.

The chain links TRBV10-3 to TRBJ1-6, with 8 bases fitting TRBD1. J lost 7 bases, V lost 8 bases, and 7 bases had no gene match. Germline V CDR1 and CDR2: ENHRY, SYGVKD. This CDR3 spans 14 amino acids. For the CDR3, the DNA is TGTGCCATCCCCCGGGACAGGACCAATTCACCCCTCCACTTT. Its translation: CAIPRDRTNSPLHF.

The CDR3 DNA reads as TGTGCCTGGCGGGACAGCACTGAAGCTTTCTTT. It encodes CAWRDSTEAFF. J is TRBJ1-1 and V is TRBV30, with 7 bases matching TRBD1. Losses at the gene ends were 5 bases for V and 4 bases for J; bases not matched to a gene: 1. Looked up from germline, CDR1 is GTSNPN and CDR2 is SVGIG (reference sequence). This CDR3 is 11 amino acids long.

The rearrangement uses TRBV19 and TRBJ2-7; no definite D call. The CDR3 is 15 residues long. Between the trimmed V and J ends, which lost 3 bases and 4 bases, there was a span of 16 bases. Germline assignment: CDR1 LNHDA and CDR2 SQIVND (reference sequence). The CDR3 DNA follows: TGTGCCAGTAGTATCCGCCGCGCTAAGCTGTACGAGCAGTACTTC. It yields the protein CASSIRRAKLYEQYF.

Points on this clone: The sample has other DNA sequences that encode this CDR3 too. The chain uses TRBV27 and TRBJ1-5, with D perhaps matching TRBD1 (6 bases). Germline V gives CDR1 MNHEY, CDR2 SMNVEV (reference sequence). V was pared by 5 bases and J by 0 bases, with 8 bases between. The length of the CDR3 is 14 residues. The CDR3 DNA reads as TGTGCCAGCAGTCTACAGGGTAGCAATCAGCCCCAGCATTTT. Amino acids: CASSLQGSNQPQHF.

J is TRBJ2-7 and V is TRBV14; 7 nucleotides line up with TRBD1. CDR3 length: 13 residues. Losses at the gene ends were 5 bases for V and 5 bases for J; bases not matched to a gene: 6. Germline V gives CDR1 SGHDN, CDR2 FVKESK. DNA of the CDR3: TGTGCCAGCAGCTCCCAGACAGGGAACGAGCAGTACTTC. Amino acid sequence: CASSSQTGNEQYF.

V and J are TRBV6-6 and TRBJ1-5; D is possibly TRBD1 (6 bases). Trimming took off 6 bases at V and 7 bases at J, with 19 bases between the two ends. CDR1 is MNHNY and CDR2 is SVGAGI in the germline V gene (reference sequence). This CDR3 spans 15 amino acids. The DNA for the CDR3 is TGTGCCAGCAGCGACGGGACAAGGGGAAGACAGCCCCAGCATTTT. It yields the protein CASSDGTRGRQPQHF.

The chain combines TRBV7-3 with TRBJ1-2; TRBD1 matches at 7 bases. This CDR3 comprises 15 residues. Germline CDR1 reads SGHTA; CDR2 reads FQGTGA. V was clipped by 4 bases and J by 4 bases; unmatched bases: 9. The CDR3 loop is CASSSWDSGSYGYTF. CDR3 coding DNA: TGTGCCAGCAGCTCCTGGGACAGCGGGAGCTATGGCTACACCTTC.

This sequence joins TRBV7-9 and TRBJ2-1, with TRBD2 identical over 10 bases. This CDR3 is built from 17 residues. The V segment lost 1 base and the J segment 5 bases; nucleotides outside the gene matches: 8. Germline V gives CDR1 SEHNR, CDR2 FQNEAQ (reference sequence). This CDR3 reads CASSLGGTSGGDNEQFF. The DNA for the CDR3 is TGTGCCAGCAGCTTAGGGGGAACGAGCGGGGGGGACAATGAGCAGTTCTTC.

In DNA form, the CDR3 reads TGTGCCAGCAGAACCAGCGGGGGGGTCACCGGGGAGCTGTTTTTT. Amino acids: CASRTSGGVTGELFF. This chain connects TRBV7-9 to TRBJ2-2, with 10 bases fitting TRBD2. Germline V gene data show CDR1 as SEHNR and CDR2 as FQNEAQ (reference sequence). The CDR3 consists of 15 residues. V lost 6 bases, J lost 4 bases, and 5 bases stayed unmatched.

This clone has ten or more counts. This chain links TRBV4-1 with TRBJ1-2; D unresolved. V lost 4 bases and J 2 bases, leaving 11 bases between the germline ends. CDR3 length: 14 amino acids. Per the germline V gene, CDR1 is MGHRA and CDR2 is YSYEKL. The CDR3 nucleotides read TGCGCCAGCAGCCCTCCGGGTGGGAACTATGGCTACACCTTC. Its protein is CASSPPGGNYGYTF.

V gene TRBV7-2 combines with J gene TRBJ2-2; D unresolved. CDR1 and CDR2 (germline): SGHTA, FQGNSA. The CDR3 has 15 amino acids. V shed 1 base and J shed 4 bases, with 10 bases lying between them. CDR3 in amino acids: CASSLVSQFTGELFF. CDR3 DNA sequence: TGTGCCAGCAGCTTAGTCTCGCAGTTCACCGGGGAGCTGTTTTTT.

V gene TRBV29-1 combines with J gene TRBJ1-1; D might be TRBD1 (5 bases). V lost 5 bases and J 4 bases, leaving 14 bases between the germline ends. The CDR3 is made up of 13 amino acids. The germline V gene has CDR1 SQVTM and CDR2 ANQGSEA. Here the CDR3 reads CSVHGGELTEAFF. Here the CDR3 DNA reads TGCAGCGTTCACGGGGGGGAACTCACTGAAGCTTTCTTT.

This clone was counted only a few times. This chain links TRBV7-8 with TRBJ1-2, with D hard to call. Germline V gives CDR1 SGHVS, CDR2 FQNEAQ. The CDR3 runs 15 residues. V shed 5 bases and J shed 4 bases, with 17 bases lying between them. The CDR3 protein is CASSTGGGGSYGYTF. CDR3 in DNA: TGTGCCAGCAGCACCGGCGGCGGCGGGTCCTATGGCTACACCTTC. The complete variable domain, with remaining parts taken from reference TRBV7-8 and TRBJ1-2, reads GAGVSQSPRYKVAKRGQDVALRCDPISGHVSLFWYQQALGQGPEFLTYFQNEAQLDKSGLPSDRFFAERPEGSVSTLKIQRTQQEDSAVYLCASSTGGGGSYGYTFGSGTRLTVV.

The CDR3 sequence is CASSQASGGAQEQFF. The DNA of the CDR3 is TGTGCCAGCAGCCAAGCTAGCGGGGGGGCCCAAGAGCAGTTCTTC. This rearrangement joins TRBV4-2 to TRBJ2-1; 12 nucleotides align to TRBD2. Trimming at V came to 1 base and at J to 10 bases, leaving 5 bases not matched to a gene. Germline V gives CDR1 LGHNA, CDR2 YNFKEQ. The CDR3 runs to 15 residues.